In this sample, the clone carrying this T cell receptor (beta chain) turned up many times. Spread over ten immunoSEQ deep assay plates, unsorted PBMC DNA underwent sequencing. Sequencing was performed with immunoSEQ multiplex PCR; in TCRdb, only in-frame clones are kept and a portion is missing. This sample has approximately 500,000 clones, with 60% to 80% found just once. This sample was included in a study of shared clonotypes between healthy human individuals. This CDR3 region has 14 residues. The germline V gene encodes CDR1 LGHNA and CDR2 YNFKEQ. V shed 4 bases and J shed 4 bases, with 11 bases lying between them.

The TCR originated in a woman between 40 and 55 years old in good health. Some clones in this sample may be carry-over from other donors' samples. Material for sequencing was PBMCs. The chain combines TRBV4-2 with TRBJ1-5, with a possible D match to TRBD1 (5 bases). CDR3 amino acids: CASSPTEKNQPQHF. CDR3 DNA sequence: TGTGCCAGCAGCCCGACAGAGAAGAATCAGCCCCAGCATTTT.